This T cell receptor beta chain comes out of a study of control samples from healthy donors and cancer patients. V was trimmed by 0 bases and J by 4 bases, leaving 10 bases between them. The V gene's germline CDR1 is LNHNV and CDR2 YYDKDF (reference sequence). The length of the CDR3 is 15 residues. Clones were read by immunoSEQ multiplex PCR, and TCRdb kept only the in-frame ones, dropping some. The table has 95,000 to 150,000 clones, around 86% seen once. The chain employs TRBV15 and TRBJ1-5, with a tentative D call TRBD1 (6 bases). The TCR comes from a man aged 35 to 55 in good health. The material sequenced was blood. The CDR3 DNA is TGTGCCACCAGCAGAGAATATACAGGGAATCAGCCCCAGCATTTT. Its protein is CATSREYTGNQPQHF. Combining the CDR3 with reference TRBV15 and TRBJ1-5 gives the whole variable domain DAMVIQNPRYQVTQFGKPVTLSCSQTLNHNVMYWYQQKSSQAPKLLFHYYDKDFNNEADTPDNFQSRRPNTSFCFLDIRSPGLGDTAMYLCATSREYTGNQPQHFGDGTRLSIL.